These 25 T cell receptor beta chains originate from one sample sequenced in a study of monozygotic twins with inflammatory bowel disease. One entry per CDR3 protein, without DNA, is what TCRdb gives after re-calling the 5' RACE reads. The clone table shows approximately 400,000 distinct CDR3 sequences, with the ten largest holding about 2.3%. The sequencing input was blood. The receptors were gathered from a human donor with ulcerative colitis or Crohn's disease, or a healthy co-twin of an affected twin (not recorded which).

The chain's CDR3 is CASSYRAPGQGMNTEAFF. The chain has TRBV6-5 and TRBJ1-1; TCRdb lists TRBD1, though no DNA is available to test this call. The length of the CDR3 is 18 residues. From germline, CDR1 is MNHEY and CDR2 SVGAGI.

V usage is TRBV20-1 and J usage is TRBJ1-1; the D call from TCRdb, TRBD1, cannot be confirmed without DNA. The CDR3 spans 13 residues. CDR1 and CDR2 (germline): DFQATT, SNEGSKA (reference sequence). CDR3 loop: CSAGKGQDTEAFF.

The rearrangement joins TRBV19 to TRBJ1-1. Germline lookup yields CDR1 LNHDA and CDR2 SQIVND (reference sequence). This CDR3 comprises 13 residues. The chain's CDR3 is CASAIGANTEAFF.

The chain links TRBV7-2 to TRBJ2-5. Germline CDR1 is SGHTA and CDR2 is FQGNSA. The CDR3 loop spans 16 amino acids. The CDR3 sequence is CASSLGPTSGQETQYF.

The V gene is TRBV3-1, the J gene TRBJ2-3; TCRdb selects TRBD2, and the lack of DNA leaves this call unchecked. CDR3 length equals 16 residues. Germline V CDR1 and CDR2: LGHDT, YNNKEL (reference sequence). The CDR3 protein is CASSRPWTSGTDTQYF.

This chain joins TRBV7-2 and TRBJ2-7; absent DNA, TCRdb's TRBD2 call cannot be checked. The CDR3 loop spans 16 amino acids. The germline CDR1 and CDR2 sequences are SGHTA and FQGNSA. This CDR3 reads CASSRGRSGQPYEQYF.

The rearrangement uses TRBV30 and TRBJ2-2. This CDR3 is 15 amino acids long. Germline values: CDR1 GTSNPN, CDR2 SVGIG (reference sequence). The CDR3 reads CARTSTAVNTGELFF.

The chain combines TRBV18 with TRBJ2-7. Germline assignment: CDR1 KGHSH and CDR2 LQKENI. The CDR3 runs to 14 residues. CDR3 loop: CASSGSLSSYEQYF.

This chain connects TRBV4-1 to TRBJ2-7; TCRdb's D call of TRBD1 is untestable without DNA. Germline CDR1 MGHRA, CDR2 YSYEKL. This CDR3 region has 17 residues. This chain's CDR3 is CASSQDQGSPHTYEQYF.

V is TRBV5-1 and J is TRBJ2-7. The germline CDR1 and CDR2 sequences are SGHRS and YFSETQ. The CDR3 length is 14 residues. The CDR3 region is CASSLDREHYEQYF.

V and J are TRBV18 and TRBJ2-7; the TRBD2 assignment by TCRdb is unverifiable without DNA. Germline CDR1 KGHSH, CDR2 LQKENI. CDR3 length equals 15 residues. The CDR3 sequence is CASSPARGAPYEQYF.

The chain links TRBV5-5 to TRBJ2-5; TCRdb names TRBD1, which stays unverified in the absence of DNA. This CDR3 spans 15 amino acids. Germline assignment: CDR1 SGHKS and CDR2 YYEKEE (reference sequence). CDR3: CASSGRDSRAETQYF.

This rearrangement joins TRBV7-2 to TRBJ1-2. This CDR3 is 13 amino acids long. Germline V CDR1 and CDR2: SGHTA, FQGNSA. The CDR3 is CASSYSPNYGYTF. The full variable domain, completed using reference TRBV7-2 and TRBJ1-2, is GAGVSQSPSNKVTEKGKDVELRCDPISGHTALYWYRQSLGQGLEFLIYFQGNSAPDKSGLPSDRFSAERTGGSVSTLTIQRTQQEDSAVYLCASSYSPNYGYTFGSGTRLTVV.

The genes are TRBV20-1 and TRBJ2-1; TCRdb outputs TRBD2, but without DNA this stays unchecked. This CDR3 contains 15 residues. In germline, CDR1 is DFQATT, CDR2 SNEGSKA (reference sequence). The CDR3 reads CSARERSGNYNEQFF.

The chain is built from TRBV6-1 and TRBJ1-1. CDR1 is MNHNS and CDR2 is SASEGT in the germline V gene. This CDR3 comprises 14 residues. The chain's CDR3 is CASREREGRVSAFF.

The CDR3: CASSLGVQGSYNEQFF. This chain connects TRBV5-6 to TRBJ2-1; TCRdb's D gene call, TRBD2, goes unchecked for lack of DNA. The CDR3 is 16 amino acids. Germline V gene data show CDR1 as SGHDT and CDR2 as YYEEEE.

The chain is built from TRBV28 and TRBJ2-5; TCRdb's D call of TRBD1 is untestable without DNA. Germline CDR1 MDHEN, CDR2 SYDVKM. The CDR3 runs to 13 residues. CDR3 sequence: CASKTQGGKTQYF.

The rearrangement uses TRBV28 and TRBJ2-1; there is no DNA to check the TCRdb D call of TRBD1. Germline V lookup: CDR1 MDHEN, CDR2 SYDVKM. The CDR3 spans 17 residues. This chain's CDR3 is CASRGAGSASSYNEQFF.

This sequence joins TRBV28 and TRBJ2-1; TCRdb's D call, TRBD1, is unchecked because there is no DNA. CDR3 length equals 15 residues. Per germline, CDR1 MDHEN and CDR2 SYDVKM. The CDR3 sequence: CASTGTGGAYNEQFF. Filled out from reference TRBV28 and TRBJ2-1, the complete variable domain reads DVKVTQSSRYLVKRTGEKVFLECVQDMDHENMFWYRQDPGLGLRLIYFSYDVKMKEKGDIPEGYSVSREKKERFSLILESASTNQTSMYLCASTGTGGAYNEQFFGPGTRLTVL.

The CDR3: CASSIDRTDGKLFF. The V gene is TRBV19, the J gene TRBJ1-4. The germline gives CDR1 LNHDA, CDR2 SQIVND (reference sequence). CDR3 length: 14 amino acids.

This CDR3 reads CASISLAAGRSNQPQHF. The chain employs TRBV28 and TRBJ1-5. CDR1 is MDHEN, CDR2 SYDVKM, per germline. There are 17 residues in the CDR3. The whole variable domain, remainder taken from reference TRBV28 and TRBJ1-5, is DVKVTQSSRYLVKRTGEKVFLECVQDMDHENMFWYRQDPGLGLRLIYFSYDVKMKEKGDIPEGYSVSREKKERFSLILESASTNQTSMYLCASISLAAGRSNQPQHFGDGTRLSIL.

The chain employs TRBV6-5 and TRBJ2-5; no DNA is available, so the TRBD1 call from TCRdb remains unchecked. CDR1 and CDR2 (germline): MNHEY, SVGAGI. The CDR3 has 14 amino acids. CDR3 loop: CASSYRGQGQTQYF.

The chain uses TRBV28 and TRBJ2-3. The CDR3 consists of 14 residues. Looked up from germline, CDR1 is MDHEN and CDR2 is SYDVKM. The CDR3 sequence is CASSLQRITDTQYF.

This chain joins TRBV18 and TRBJ2-5; TCRdb reports TRBD2, a call that lacks DNA to check it against. Germline V CDR1 and CDR2: KGHSH, LQKENI. The length of the CDR3 is 13 residues. CDR3 protein: CASSPGLGETQYF.

The V and J genes are TRBV7-2 and TRBJ2-3. CDR3 length: 12 residues. Germline values: CDR1 SGHTA, CDR2 FQGNSA. The CDR3 spells CASSSERDTQYF.